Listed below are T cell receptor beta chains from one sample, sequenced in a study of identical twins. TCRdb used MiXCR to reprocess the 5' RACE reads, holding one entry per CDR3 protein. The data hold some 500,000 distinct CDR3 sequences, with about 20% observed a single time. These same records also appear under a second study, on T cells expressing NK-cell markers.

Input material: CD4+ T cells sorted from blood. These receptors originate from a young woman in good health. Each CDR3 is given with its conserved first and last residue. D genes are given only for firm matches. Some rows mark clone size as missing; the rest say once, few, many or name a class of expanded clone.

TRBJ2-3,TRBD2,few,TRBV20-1,CSARSLADPRDEQYF,TGCAGTGCTAGATCTCTAGCGGACCCCCGTGATGAGCAGTATTTT
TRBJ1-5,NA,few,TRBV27,CASQWGVGQPQHF,TGTGCCAGTCAATGGGGCGTGGGACAGCCCCAGCATTTT
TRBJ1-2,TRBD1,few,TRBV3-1,CASNRGTADGYTF,TGTGCCAGCAATCGCGGGACAGCAGATGGCTACACCTTC
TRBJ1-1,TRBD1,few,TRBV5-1,CASSFGTGDSAFF,TGCGCCAGCAGCTTCGGGACAGGGGATTCAGCTTTCTTT
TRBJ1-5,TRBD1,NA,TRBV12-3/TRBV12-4,CASTLGTGGRQPQHF,TGTGCCAGCACCCTAGGGACAGGGGGCCGTCAGCCCCAGCATTTT
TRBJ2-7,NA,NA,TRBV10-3,CAIRDRDREQYF,TGTGCCATCAGGGACCGGGACCGCGAGCAGTACTTC
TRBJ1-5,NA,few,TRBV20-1,CSASIHGYSNQPQHF,TGCAGTGCTAGTATTCATGGATATAGCAATCAGCCCCAGCATTTT
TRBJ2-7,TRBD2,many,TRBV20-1,CSAIAGLTSYEQYF,TGCAGTGCTATAGCGGGCCTGACCTCCTACGAGCAGTACTTC
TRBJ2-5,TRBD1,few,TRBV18,CASSPSTGAQETQYF,TGTGCCAGCTCACCATCAACAGGGGCACAGGAGACCCAGTACTTC
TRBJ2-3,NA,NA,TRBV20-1,CSAREGGASTDTQYF,TGCAGTGCTAGGGAGGGGGGGGCTAGCACAGATACGCAGTATTTT
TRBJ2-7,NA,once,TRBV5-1,CASSSHYRDQGEQYF,TGCGCCAGCAGCTCGCACTACAGGGATCAAGGCGAGCAGTACTTC
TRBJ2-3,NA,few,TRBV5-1,CASSLAFLAASYTDTQYF,TGCGCCAGCAGCTTGGCCTTTTTAGCGGCGTCATACACAGATACGCAGTATTTT
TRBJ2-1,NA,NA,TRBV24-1,CATGGSMGDEQFF,TGTGCCACCGGAGGTTCGATGGGGGATGAGCAGTTCTTC
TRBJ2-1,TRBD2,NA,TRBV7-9,CASRLAGYNEQFF,TGTGCCAGCCGACTAGCGGGGTACAATGAGCAGTTCTTC
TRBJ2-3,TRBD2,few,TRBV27,CASSPHGLAGSVDTQYF,TGTGCCAGCAGTCCACATGGACTAGCGGGGAGTGTGGATACGCAGTATTTT
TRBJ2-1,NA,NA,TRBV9,CASSEGGPYNEQFF,TGTGCCAGCAGCGAGGGGGGCCCATACAATGAGCAGTTCTTC
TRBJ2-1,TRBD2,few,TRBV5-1,CASSRQLAGVYNEQFF,TGCGCCAGCAGCCGACAACTAGCGGGGGTCTACAATGAGCAGTTCTTC
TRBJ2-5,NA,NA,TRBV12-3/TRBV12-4,CASSLGTLEETQYF,TGTGCCAGCAGTTTGGGTACGTTGGAAGAGACCCAGTACTTC
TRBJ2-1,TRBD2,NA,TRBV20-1,CSAREGTSGRPPEQFF,TGCAGTGCTAGAGAGGGGACTAGCGGGAGGCCCCCTGAGCAGTTCTTC
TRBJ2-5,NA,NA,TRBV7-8,CASSPERVRTRETQYF,TGTGCCAGCAGCCCCGAAAGGGTCCGGACGAGAGAGACCCAGTACTTC
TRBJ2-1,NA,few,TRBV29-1,CSVEGASLYNEQFF,TGCAGCGTTGAAGGGGCTAGCTTGTACAATGAGCAGTTCTTC
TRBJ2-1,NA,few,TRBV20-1,CSARAPTRSSYNEQFF,TGCAGTGCTAGAGCCCCTACGAGGAGCTCCTACAATGAGCAGTTCTTC